Below, one TCR beta chain is given with its context. Its target antigen remains unknown. No much larger clone exists at a distance of one base, and base qualities are not known. Libraries were made using PCR. Sequencing instrument: Illumina HiSeq 2500. To reduce PCR and sequencing biases, unique molecular identifiers were built into the TCR beta cDNA libraries. About 500,000 cDNA molecules were obtained for every 1 to 10 million input T cells, so each molecule roughly corresponded to one T cell. The patient libraries were prepared and sequenced using the same protocol as the earlier healthy control dataset. Within a given batch, samples were prepared together, multiplexed and sequenced on the same HiSeq lane. Per the source publication's procedure: Raw barcoded reads were processed with MIGEC, and single-read molecular identifier groups were discarded before consensus assembly and CDR3 extraction. Clonotype tables were post-analysed with VDJtools, and diversity was normalized by down-sampling all datasets to the smallest sample size. In repertoire overlap clustering, CDR3 amino acid sequences, but not nucleotide sequences, were matched to correct batch-related cross-sample contamination. TCRdb reprocessed the public reads (quality trimming at Q25 with fastp, clone calling with MiXCR) and kept in-frame beta chains. Identical CDR3 protein sequences are pooled into one entry, listed with their most common genes and DNA. The V and J calls here are based on TCRdb, not the publication. The sample table holds roughly 540,000 distinct CDR3 sequences, of which 34% were seen once. In total, the top ten clones hold 5% to 6% of the sample.

This sample is part of a study of post-analysis software for immune sequencing data (dated by TCRdb to the mid-2010s). For the wider study: Disease courses on record covered relapsing-remitting, secondary progressive and progressive-relapsing multiple sclerosis, though some patients had no subtype annotation. The multiple sclerosis patient repertoires were compared with about a dozen previously published healthy control repertoires from donors aged about 6 to 26 years. A subset of samples was prepared in parallel using single-end sample barcoding, then pooled and co-amplified after Illumina adapter ligation. Points the paper makes about the study in general: When samples were clustered directly using the F measure, samples prepared in the same batch co-clustered strongly, which prompted a batch-effect correction. Roughly 5 TRBV segments, including TRBV5-6, TRBV5-1 and TRBV20-1, were significantly more frequent in patients than controls. Multiple sclerosis patients had significantly lower normalized Chao1 diversity than controls, a result that suggests substantial peripheral T-cell clonal expansion. The multiple sclerosis patient group was slightly younger than the control group.

TCR beta repertoires were profiled from peripheral blood of roughly twelve young patients with multiple sclerosis to demonstrate the VDJtools post-analysis software. The patients with multiple sclerosis were children and adolescents between roughly 6 and 17 years of age. Inclusive of the bounding cysteine and phenylalanine, the CDR3 is 14 residues long. The read is trimmed to its CDR3 DNA, 42 bases read in frame from base 1. The germline V gene yields MNHEY for CDR1 and SVGAGI for CDR2. V ends up 7 bases short and J 11 bases short, with an unmatched junction base count of 16. This sequence originates from a girl aged 2-17 years with multiple sclerosis. Sequences were obtained from blood. Rearrangement joined TRBV6-5 to TRBJ2-5; TRBD1 lines up with 7 middle nucleotides. CDR3 reads: CASTHRVGGNEQYF. The DNA reads TGTGCCAGCACCCACCGGGTAGGGGGCAATGAGCAGTACTTC.